This TCR beta chain was recorded in a study of shared clonotypes between healthy human individuals. Study-level information: A donor's plate count was three for CD4 naive and three for CD4 memory; CD8 naive had two and CD8 memory one.

Sequencing was performed with immunoSEQ multiplex PCR; in TCRdb, only in-frame clones are kept and a portion is missing. The data show about 2.4 million clones, approximately 93% seen once. V lost 5 bases and J 0 bases, leaving 19 bases between the germline ends. Germline CDR1 reads SQVTM; CDR2 reads ANQGSEA. The CDR3 spans 16 residues. The rearrangement uses TRBV29-1 and TRBJ2-5; the D gene is possibly TRBD2 (6 bases). The sequence derives from a man aged 18 to 29 in good health. Some clones in this sample may be carry-over from other donors' samples. Sequencing was carried out using naive CD4+ T cells from PBMCs. Subset here: CD45RA+ positively selected. This CDR3 reads CSVLLPGLEYQETQYF. In nucleotides, the CDR3 is TGCAGCGTTCTCCTACCGGGACTGGAGTACCAAGAGACCCAGTACTTC.